This T cell receptor (beta chain) was obtained from a study of blood T cell repertoires in COVID-19. This clone was seen a single time. TCRdb's copy holds only in-frame clones and misses some; the assay was immunoSEQ multiplex PCR. The sample lists 100,000 to 150,000 clones; around 86% were seen once. With V trimmed by 0 bases and J by 2 bases, 3 bases remained unmatched. Per germline, CDR1 SGHRS and CDR2 YFSETQ. The CDR3 covers 17 residues. The sequenced material came from peripheral blood. The sequence came from a woman of 80 years or more with acute or convalescent COVID-19. The chain carries TRBV5-1 and TRBJ2-3, with 13 nucleotides matching TRBD2. CDR3 region: CASSLGLAGGVTDTQYF. In nucleotides, the CDR3 is TGCGCCAGCAGCTTGGGACTAGCGGGGGGAGTCACAGATACGCAGTATTTT.